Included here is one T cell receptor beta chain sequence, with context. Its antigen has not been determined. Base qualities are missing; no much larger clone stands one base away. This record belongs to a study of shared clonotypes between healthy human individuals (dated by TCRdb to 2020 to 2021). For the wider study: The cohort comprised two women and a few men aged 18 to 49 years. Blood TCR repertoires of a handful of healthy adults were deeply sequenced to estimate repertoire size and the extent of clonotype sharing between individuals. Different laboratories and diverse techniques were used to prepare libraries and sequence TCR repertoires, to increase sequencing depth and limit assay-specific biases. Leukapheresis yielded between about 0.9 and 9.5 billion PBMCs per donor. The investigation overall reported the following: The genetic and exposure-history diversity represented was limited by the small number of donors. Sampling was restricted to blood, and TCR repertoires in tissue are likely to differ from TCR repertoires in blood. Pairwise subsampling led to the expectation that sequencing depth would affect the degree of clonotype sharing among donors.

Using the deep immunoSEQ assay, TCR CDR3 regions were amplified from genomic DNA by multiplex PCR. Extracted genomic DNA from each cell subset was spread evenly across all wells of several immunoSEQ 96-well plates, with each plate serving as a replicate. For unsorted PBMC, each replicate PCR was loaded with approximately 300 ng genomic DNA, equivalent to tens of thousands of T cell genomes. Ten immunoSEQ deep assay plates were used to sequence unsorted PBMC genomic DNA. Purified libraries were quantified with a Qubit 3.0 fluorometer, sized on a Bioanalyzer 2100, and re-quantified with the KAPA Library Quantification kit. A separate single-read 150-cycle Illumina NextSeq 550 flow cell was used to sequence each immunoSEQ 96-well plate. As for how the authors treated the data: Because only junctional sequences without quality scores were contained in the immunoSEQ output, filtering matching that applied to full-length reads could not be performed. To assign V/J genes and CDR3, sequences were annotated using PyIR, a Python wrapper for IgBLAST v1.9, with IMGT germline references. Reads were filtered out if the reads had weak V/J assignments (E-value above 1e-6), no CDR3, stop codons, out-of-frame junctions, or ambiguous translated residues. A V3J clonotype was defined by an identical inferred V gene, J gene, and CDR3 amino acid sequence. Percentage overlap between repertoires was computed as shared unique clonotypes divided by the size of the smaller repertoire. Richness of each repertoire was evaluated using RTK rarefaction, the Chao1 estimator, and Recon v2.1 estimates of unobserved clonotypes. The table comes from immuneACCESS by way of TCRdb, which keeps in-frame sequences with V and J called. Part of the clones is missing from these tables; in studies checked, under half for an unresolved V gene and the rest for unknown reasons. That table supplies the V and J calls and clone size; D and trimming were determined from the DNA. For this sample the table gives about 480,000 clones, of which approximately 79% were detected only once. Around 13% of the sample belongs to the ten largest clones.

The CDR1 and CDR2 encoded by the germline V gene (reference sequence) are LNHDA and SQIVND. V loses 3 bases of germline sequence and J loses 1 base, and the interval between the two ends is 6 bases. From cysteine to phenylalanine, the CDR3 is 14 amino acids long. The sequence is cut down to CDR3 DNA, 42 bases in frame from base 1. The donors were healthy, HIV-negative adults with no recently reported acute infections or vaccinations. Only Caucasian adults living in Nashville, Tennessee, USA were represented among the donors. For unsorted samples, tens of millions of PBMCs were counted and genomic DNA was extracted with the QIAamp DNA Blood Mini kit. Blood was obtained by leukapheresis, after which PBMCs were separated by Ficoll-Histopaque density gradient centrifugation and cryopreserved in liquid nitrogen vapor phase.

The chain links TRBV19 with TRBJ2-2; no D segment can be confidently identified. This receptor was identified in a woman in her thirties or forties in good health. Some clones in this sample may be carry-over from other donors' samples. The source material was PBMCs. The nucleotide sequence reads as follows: TGTGCCAGTAGTATTGGGCAGAACACCGGGGAGCTGTTTTTT. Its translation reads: CASSIGQNTGELFF.